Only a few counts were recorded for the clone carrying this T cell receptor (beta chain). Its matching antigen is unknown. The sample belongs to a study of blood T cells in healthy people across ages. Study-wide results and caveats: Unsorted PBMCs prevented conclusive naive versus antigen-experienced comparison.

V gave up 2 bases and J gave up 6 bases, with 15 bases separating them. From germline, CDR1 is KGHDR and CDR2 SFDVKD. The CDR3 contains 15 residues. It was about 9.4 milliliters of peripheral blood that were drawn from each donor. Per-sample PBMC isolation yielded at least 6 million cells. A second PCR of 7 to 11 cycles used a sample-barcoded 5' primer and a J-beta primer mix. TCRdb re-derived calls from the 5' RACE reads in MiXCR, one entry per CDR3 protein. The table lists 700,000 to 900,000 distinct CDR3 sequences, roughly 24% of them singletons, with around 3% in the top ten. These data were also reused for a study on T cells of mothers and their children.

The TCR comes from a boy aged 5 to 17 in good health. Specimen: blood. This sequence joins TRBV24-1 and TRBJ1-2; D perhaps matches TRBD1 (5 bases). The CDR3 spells CATSDSGLRGDGYTF. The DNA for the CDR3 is TGTGCCACCAGTGATTCCGGGCTCCGGGGGGATGGCTACACCTTC.